Listed here are 21 T cell receptor beta chains from one sample, sequenced in a study of cytomegalovirus exposure and HLA in healthy donors. PCR used 60 Vbeta primers and 13 Jbeta primers. The method was immunoSEQ multiplex PCR; TCRdb's version includes in-frame clones alone and lacks a portion of them. Among some 160,000 clones, over 80% were seen once, and the ten largest hold roughly 1.4%. The specimen sequenced was PBMCs. These receptor sequences come from a woman younger than 30 in good health and CMV-seronegative.

CDR3 nucleotide sequence: TGTGCCAGCAGTGAAACAGCCGTCACAGATACGCAGTATTTT. Protein sequence: CASSETAVTDTQYF. The V and J genes are TRBV2 and TRBJ2-3; D is uncertain. The CDR3 totals 14 residues. Deletions cut 2 bases from V and 2 bases from J, with 8 bases between. Germline CDR1 reads SNHLY; CDR2 reads FYNNEI.

The J gene is TRBJ1-1, the V gene TRBV5-1; D gene ambiguous. CDR3 length: 11 amino acids. The germline gives CDR1 SGHRS, CDR2 YFSETQ. V dropped 7 bases and J dropped 5 bases, with 9 bases sitting between them. The CDR3: CASQTRTEAFF. The CDR3 region has the DNA TGCGCCAGCCAGACAAGGACTGAAGCTTTCTTT.

This chain uses TRBV6-1 with TRBJ1-6; TRBD1 matches 9 bases. With 2 bases clipped from V and 8 bases from J, the junction kept 4 bases outside the gene matches. This CDR3 contains 15 residues. Germline V gene lookup returns CDR1 MNHNS and CDR2 SASEGT. CDR3 in DNA: TGTGCCAGCAGTGAATCCGGGACAGGGTATTCACCCCTCCACTTT. Encoded protein: CASSESGTGYSPLHF.

The chain links TRBV30 to TRBJ1-1; a possible D gene is TRBD1 (5 bases). Germline CDR1 and CDR2: GTSNPN and SVGIG (reference sequence). This CDR3 has 13 amino acids. Trimming removed 5 bases at V and 0 bases at J, with 10 bases between. This CDR3 is CAWGALLNTEAFF. The CDR3 bases are TGTGCCTGGGGGGCCCTCTTGAACACTGAAGCTTTCTTT. The whole variable domain, filled in from reference TRBV30 and TRBJ1-1, reads SQTIHQWPATLVQPVGSPLSLECTVEGTSNPNLYWYRQAAGRGLQLLFYSVGIGQISSEVPQNLSASRPQDRQFILSSKKLLLSDSGFYLCAWGALLNTEAFFGQGTRLTVV.

The V call is TRBV7-8, the J call TRBJ1-5; D might be TRBD1 (5 bases). CDR1 and CDR2 (germline): SGHVS, FQNEAQ. This CDR3 has 17 residues. With 1 base removed from V and 7 bases from J, the gap between germline ends came to 20 bases. DNA of the CDR3: TGTGCCAGCAGCTTAGGGTCTCGGGGGGAGCCCGGGCAGCCCCAGCATTTT. Protein product: CASSLGSRGEPGQPQHF.

The chain carries TRBV6-1 and TRBJ2-3; possibly TRBD2 for D (7 bases). The germline V gene encodes CDR1 MNHNS and CDR2 SASEGT. This CDR3 region has 15 residues. Trimming removed 5 bases at V and 6 bases at J, with 18 bases between. In DNA, the CDR3 is TGTGCCAGCAGTCCCCTGGGGGGGGCTGGGGATACGCAGTATTTT. The encoded protein is CASSPLGGAGDTQYF.

The rearrangement links TRBV5-1 to TRBJ2-3; D perhaps matches TRBD2 (7 bases). V was cut by 5 bases and J by 3 bases, with 22 bases left in between. Per germline, CDR1 SGHRS and CDR2 YFSETQ. This CDR3 is 17 amino acids long. The CDR3 DNA sequence: TGCGCCAGCAGGGTTTACGTTACAGGGAGGGGTACAGATACGCAGTATTTT. Its translation is CASRVYVTGRGTDTQYF. The full variable domain, rest sourced from reference TRBV5-1 and TRBJ2-3, is KAGVTQTPRYLIKTRGQQVTLSCSPISGHRSVSWYQQTPGQGLQFLFEYFSETQRNKGNFPGRFSGRQFSNSRSEMNVSTLELGDSALYLCASRVYVTGRGTDTQYFGPGTRLTVL.

The rearrangement uses TRBV28 and TRBJ1-3; 9 nucleotides align to TRBD1. The CDR3 spans 17 residues. V lost 6 bases to trimming and J lost 1 base; unmatched junction nucleotides: 10. Germline values: CDR1 MDHEN, CDR2 SYDVKM. The CDR3, as DNA: TGTGCCAGCAGCCCCGACAGGGGGAAGAGGTCTGGAAACACCATATATTTT. Protein: CASSPDRGKRSGNTIYF.

The chain recombines TRBV5-4 with TRBJ2-7, with a tentative D call TRBD1 (6 bases). Trimming left V 4 bases short and J 4 bases short, with 9 bases between. Germline V gene sequence: CDR1 SGHNT, CDR2 YYREEE (reference sequence). The CDR3 consists of 12 residues. The CDR3 is CASSRQDYEQYF. DNA of the CDR3: TGTGCCAGCAGCCGACAGGATTACGAGCAGTACTTC.

The gene calls are TRBV30 and TRBJ2-3; D might be TRBD2 (6 bases). CDR1 GTSNPN and CDR2 SVGIG come from the germline V gene (reference sequence). Trimming stripped 3 bases from V and 3 bases from J, with 16 bases between. The CDR3 length is 15 residues. CDR3 sequence (DNA): TGTGCCTGGAGCCGGGACTGGGGGGTTACAGATACGCAGTATTTT. Residues: CAWSRDWGVTDTQYF.

This chain uses TRBV25-1 with TRBJ1-1; 8 nucleotides line up with TRBD1. The CDR3 runs to 15 residues. Germline CDR1 MGHDK, CDR2 SYGVNS. Trimming took 5 bases from V and 0 from J; bases not matched to a gene: 5. The CDR3 region has the DNA TGTGCCAGCAGTAAACGGGACAGGATGAACACTGAAGCTTTCTTT. Amino acids: CASSKRDRMNTEAFF.

J is TRBJ1-6 and V is TRBV29-1; D not certain. There are 13 residues in the CDR3. Trimming pared 4 bases from V and 2 bases from J, leaving 6 bases between. CDR1 is SQVTM and CDR2 is ANQGSEA in the germline V gene. CDR3 sequence (DNA): TGCAGCGTTGGACATGCCTATAATTCACCCCTCCACTTT. It translates to CSVGHAYNSPLHF.

A few counts support this clone. The V gene is TRBV30, the J gene TRBJ1-3, with D perhaps TRBD1 (5 bases). Trimming pared 3 bases from V and 0 bases from J, leaving 12 bases between. The CDR3 loop spans 15 amino acids. Germline CDR1 GTSNPN, CDR2 SVGIG (reference sequence). The CDR3 protein is CAWSLGGASGNTIYF. CDR3 in DNA: TGTGCCTGGAGCCTGGGCGGGGCCTCTGGAAACACCATATATTTT.

This clone has just one count. The chain carries TRBV7-8 and TRBJ2-3; 10 nucleotides line up with TRBD1. J gave up 4 bases and V 3 bases, and 13 bases lay outside the gene matches. CDR3 size: 18 residues. CDR1 is SGHVS and CDR2 is FQNEAQ in the germline V gene. The CDR3 bases are TGTGCCAGCAGCTTGTCGGTCACCGGGACAGGGGTTGCAGATACGCAGTATTTT. It translates to CASSLSVTGTGVADTQYF.

The chain employs TRBV6-1 and TRBJ2-1, with TRBD2 matching over 13 bases. This CDR3 has 19 amino acids. Losses at the gene ends were 2 bases for V and 4 bases for J; bases not matched to a gene: 11. Germline V gene lookup returns CDR1 MNHNS and CDR2 SASEGT. The CDR3 DNA sequence: TGTGCCAGCAGTGAAATGGGACTAGCGGGGCCAAGGACGTACAATGAGCAGTTCTTC. It is translated as CASSEMGLAGPRTYNEQFF.

The CDR3 protein is CASSDGAGGYNEQFF. The CDR3 DNA reads as TGTGCCAGCAGTGACGGGGCGGGGGGCTACAATGAGCAGTTCTTC. The chain is built from TRBV6-4 and TRBJ2-1, with 8 bases identical to TRBD2. V gave up 2 bases and J gave up 3 bases; unmatched junction bases: 3. The CDR3 totals 15 residues. Germline values: CDR1 MRHNA, CDR2 SNTAGT.

This clone has just a few counts. The chain couples TRBV14 to TRBJ1-1, with a possible D match to TRBD1 (5 bases). V lost 1 base and J 7 bases, leaving 10 bases between the germline ends. The CDR3 covers 13 residues. Germline lookup yields CDR1 SGHDN and CDR2 FVKESK. DNA of the CDR3: TGTGCCAGCAGCCAAGGGGGGGGGAATGAAGCTTTCTTT. Its translation: CASSQGGGNEAFF.

The DNA for the CDR3 is TGTGCCAGCAGCGTAGTTTCATCGAACACCGGGGAGCTGTTTTTT. Translating it yields CASSVVSSNTGELFF. V is TRBV9 and J is TRBJ2-2, with D hard to call. With 0 bases removed from V and 0 bases from J, the gap between germline ends came to 6 bases. The CDR3 length is 15 residues. Germline values: CDR1 SGDLS, CDR2 YYNGEE.

The CDR3 nucleotides read TGCAGTAGGGGGGGAGGCAATGAGCAGTTCTTC. Translated, it gives CSRGGGNEQFF. This rearrangement joins TRBV20-1 to TRBJ2-1; weak D call: TRBD2 (7 bases). The V end was cut by 8 bases, the J end by 6 bases, with 11 bases between. The CDR3 is made up of 11 amino acids. CDR1 is DFQATT, CDR2 SNEGSKA, per germline (reference sequence).

This chain connects TRBV30 to TRBJ2-7; TRBD1 is a possible D gene (6 bases). The CDR3 loop spans 16 amino acids. Trimming took off 2 bases at V and 4 bases at J, with 21 bases between the two ends. The germline gives CDR1 GTSNPN, CDR2 SVGIG (reference sequence). CDR3 sequence reads: CAWSSELGASGYEQYF. CDR3 nucleotides: TGTGCCTGGAGTAGTGAGTTGGGGGCCTCGGGGTACGAGCAGTACTTC.

This clone was seen only a few times. The rearrangement joins TRBV5-1 to TRBJ2-1, with D tentatively TRBD1 (5 bases). Looked up from germline, CDR1 is SGHRS and CDR2 is YFSETQ. The CDR3 is made up of 18 amino acids. Trimming took 0 bases from V and 0 from J, leaving 16 bases between them. The chain's CDR3 is CASSLARVKLSSYNEQFF. CDR3 coding DNA: TGCGCCAGCAGCTTGGCCAGGGTCAAATTAAGCTCCTACAATGAGCAGTTCTTC.